Below are 18 T cell receptor beta chains sequenced from a single sample in a study of T cell repertoires in cytomegalovirus infection. These receptors lack a known antigen. TCRdb ran MiXCR on the reads and lists one entry per CDR3 protein. The sample holds 300,000 to 400,000 distinct CDR3 sequences, roughly 28% seen once. Specimen: cultured PBMCs, collected from culture after CMV antigen stimulation. The receptors were gathered from a human donor in good health (CMV status not recorded). Some clones in this sample may be carry-over from other donors' samples.

This chain uses TRBV12-3 or TRBV12-4 with TRBJ2-1, with D possibly TRBD1 on 6 matching bases. The V gene lost 0 bases and the J gene lost 10 bases, with 13 bases spanning the gap. The CDR3 covers 14 residues. The CDR3 protein is CASSLASLQGEQFF. The CDR3 DNA is TGTGCCAGCAGTTTAGCATCGCTACAGGGAGAGCAGTTCTTC.

This chain links TRBV3-1 with TRBJ1-1, with a weak D call TRBD1 (5 bases). Germline V gene data show CDR1 as LGHDT and CDR2 as YNNKEL (reference sequence). Trimming cost V 4 bases and J 1 base, with 13 bases left between them. CDR3 size: 15 residues. The CDR3 region is CASSRQGGKNTEAFF. In DNA form, the CDR3 reads TGTGCCAGCAGCCGCCAGGGTGGGAAGAACACTGAAGCTTTCTTT.

Only a few counts were recorded for this clonotype. The chain employs TRBV7-9 and TRBJ1-2, with D possibly matching TRBD1 (6 bases). The length of the CDR3 is 12 residues. Germline CDR1 and CDR2: SEHNR and FQNEAQ (reference sequence). V dropped 8 bases and J dropped 7 bases, with 14 bases sitting between them. DNA for the CDR3: TGTGCCAGCGGATCAGGGGTTTTTGGCTACACCTTC. Translation gives CASGSGVFGYTF. The full variable domain, its missing parts supplied by reference TRBV7-9 and TRBJ1-2, is DTGVSQNPRHKITKRGQNVTFRCDPISEHNRLYWYRQTLGQGPEFLTYFQNEAQLEKSRLLSDRFSAERPKGSFSTLEIQRTEQGDSAMYLCASGSGVFGYTFGSGTRLTVV.

This clonotype was detected only once. The rearrangement joins TRBV18 to TRBJ2-1; possibly TRBD1 for D (6 bases). Trimming removed 4 bases at V and 9 bases at J, with 19 bases between. The CDR3 sequence is 15 residues long. Germline V gene sequence: CDR1 KGHSH, CDR2 LQKENI. The CDR3 spells CASSLSTSGVGEQFF. The CDR3 DNA sequence: TGTGCCAGCTCACTTTCAACCTCAGGGGTAGGTGAGCAGTTCTTC.

The table lists this clonotype with a few counts. The J gene is TRBJ2-1, the V gene TRBV27; D might be TRBD2 (6 bases). The V gene's germline CDR1 is MNHEY and CDR2 SMNVEV (reference sequence). Trimming left V 6 bases short and J 3 bases short, with 15 bases between. CDR3 length equals 15 residues. The CDR3 DNA sequence: TGTGCCAGCAGACCGGGACTTAAGCACTACAATGAGCAGTTCTTC. Translation: CASRPGLKHYNEQFF.

The chain is built from TRBV4-1 and TRBJ2-1; TRBD2 matches at 9 bases. Germline trimming cut 1 base from V and 9 bases from J; bases unmatched to any gene: 10. The germline V gene has CDR1 MGHRA and CDR2 YSYEKL. The CDR3 spans 16 residues. CDR3 DNA: TGCGCCAGCAGCCAAGGACGGGCTAGCGGGGCCTTTGAGCAGTTCTTC. Residues: CASSQGRASGAFEQFF.

This clonotype was seen more than once but under ten times. V is TRBV20-1 and J is TRBJ1-2; no clear D. This CDR3 comprises 12 residues. Deletions cut 7 bases from V and 3 bases from J, with 12 bases between. Germline V gene lookup returns CDR1 DFQATT and CDR2 SNEGSKA (reference sequence). The CDR3, as DNA: TGCAGTGGGGCCCCGCTCGACTATGGCTACACCTTC. It is translated as CSGAPLDYGYTF.

In its sample, this clonotype was seen a few times. The V call is TRBV27, the J call TRBJ2-2; 8 positions match TRBD1. There are 15 residues in the CDR3. Germline values: CDR1 MNHEY, CDR2 SMNVEV (reference sequence). Germline trimming cut 6 bases from V and 1 base from J; bases unmatched to any gene: 4. The CDR3 DNA is TGTGCCAGCAGGCGTGACAGGGGGAACACCGGGGAGCTGTTTTTT. Protein: CASRRDRGNTGELFF.

This clonotype was recorded at least ten times. The rearrangement joins TRBV7-3 to TRBJ1-1, with D hard to call. The CDR3 has 13 amino acids. The V end was cut by 5 bases, the J end by 0 bases, with 7 bases between. The V gene's germline CDR1 is SGHTA and CDR2 FQGTGA. The CDR3 coding sequence is TGTGCCAGCAGCGCCCAAATGAACACTGAAGCTTTCTTT. It encodes CASSAQMNTEAFF.

This clonotype was seen more than once but under ten times. The CDR3 sequence: CASTLGTSGGTDTQYF. The CDR3 DNA is TGTGCCAGCACTTTGGGGACTAGCGGGGGGACAGATACGCAGTATTTT. The chain is built from TRBV12-3 or TRBV12-4 and TRBJ2-3; 15 nucleotides match TRBD2. With 7 bases clipped from V and 3 bases from J, the junction kept 5 bases outside the gene matches. The CDR3 has 16 residues.

The sample holds a few counts of this clonotype. The chain recombines TRBV7-9 with TRBJ1-2; D is uncertain. V lost 0 bases, J lost 7 bases, and 21 bases lay in between. The length of the CDR3 is 17 residues. Germline loops: CDR1 SEHNR, CDR2 FQNEAQ (reference sequence). The CDR3 DNA reads as TGTGCCAGCAGCTTAGCGGTGGGCCCGCCGGGCGGTCGTGGCTACACCTTC. It translates to CASSLAVGPPGGRGYTF. Combining the CDR3 with reference TRBV7-9 and TRBJ1-2 gives the whole variable domain DTGVSQNPRHKITKRGQNVTFRCDPISEHNRLYWYRQTLGQGPEFLTYFQNEAQLEKSRLLSDRFSAERPKGSFSTLEIQRTEQGDSAMYLCASSLAVGPPGGRGYTFGSGTRLTVV.

The table lists this clonotype with a few counts. This chain joins TRBV7-6 and TRBJ2-3; D is possibly TRBD1 or TRBD2 (6 bases each). Trimming left V 7 bases short and J 3 bases short, with 23 bases between. CDR3 length: 17 amino acids. Per germline, CDR1 SGHVS and CDR2 FNYEAQ. CDR3: CASKPDTGTGGTDTQYF. CDR3 nucleotide sequence: TGTGCCAGCAAACCCGACACAGGGACTGGGGGGACAGATACGCAGTATTTT.

The chain uses TRBV5-6 and TRBJ1-3, with D unclear. Deletions cut 0 bases from V and 8 bases from J, with 12 bases between. The germline V gene encodes CDR1 SGHDT and CDR2 YYEEEE. This CDR3 contains 14 residues. Here the CDR3 reads CASSLDGSVYTIYF. CDR3 nucleotide sequence: TGTGCCAGCAGCTTGGACGGATCGGTTTACACCATATATTTT.

V and J are TRBV7-2 and TRBJ1-5; D not certain. The V gene's germline CDR1 is SGHTA and CDR2 FQGNSA. Between the trimmed V and J ends, which lost 5 bases and 11 bases, there was a span of 13 bases. The length of the CDR3 is 12 residues. The CDR3 spells CASSDIIGAQHF. Here the CDR3 DNA reads TGTGCCAGCAGCGATATAATTGGGGCCCAGCATTTT.

There are a few counts of this clonotype. This may come from a read error, since a much larger clone is one base off. V usage is TRBV19 and J usage is TRBJ2-7; D may be TRBD1 (6 bases). This CDR3 region has 13 residues. Germline assignment: CDR1 LNHDA and CDR2 SQIVND (reference sequence). The V end was cut by 6 bases, the J end by 3 bases, with 12 bases between. The CDR3 DNA reads TGTGCCAGTAGCCCGGGACACCTCTACGAGCAGTACTTC. It encodes CASSPGHLYEQYF. The full variable domain, completed using reference TRBV19 and TRBJ2-7, is DGGITQSPKYLFRKEGQNVTLSCEQNLNHDAMYWYRQDPGQGLRLIYYSQIVNDFQKGDIAEGYSVSREKKESFPLTVTSAQKNPTAFYLCASSPGHLYEQYFGPGTRLTVT.

V and J are TRBV20-1 and TRBJ1-5; a possible D gene is TRBD1 (6 bases). Germline V CDR1 and CDR2: DFQATT, SNEGSKA (reference sequence). The CDR3 spans 13 residues. V lost 6 bases and J 6 bases, leaving 15 bases between the germline ends. CDR3 amino acids: CSALSRGSQPQHF. The CDR3 DNA is TGCAGTGCCCTGAGCAGGGGAAGTCAGCCCCAGCATTTT.

This chain uses TRBV28 with TRBJ1-6, with D uncertain. This CDR3 is 11 amino acids long. Trimming left V 3 bases short and J 10 bases short, with 4 bases between. CDR1 and CDR2 (germline): MDHEN, SYDVKM. The CDR3 DNA reads as TGTGCCAGCAGTTTGGAGTCACCCCTCCACTTT. It specifies CASSLESPLHF.

This clonotype was seen a few times. The chain recombines TRBV19 with TRBJ2-1, with TRBD2 as a possible D gene (5 bases). The CDR3 has 14 residues. Trimming removed 0 bases from V and 4 bases from J, with 7 bases in between. CDR1 is LNHDA, CDR2 SQIVND, per germline (reference sequence). The DNA for the CDR3 is TGTGCCAGTAGTATAGACCCGGGGTACAATGAGCAGTTCTTC. It yields the protein CASSIDPGYNEQFF.